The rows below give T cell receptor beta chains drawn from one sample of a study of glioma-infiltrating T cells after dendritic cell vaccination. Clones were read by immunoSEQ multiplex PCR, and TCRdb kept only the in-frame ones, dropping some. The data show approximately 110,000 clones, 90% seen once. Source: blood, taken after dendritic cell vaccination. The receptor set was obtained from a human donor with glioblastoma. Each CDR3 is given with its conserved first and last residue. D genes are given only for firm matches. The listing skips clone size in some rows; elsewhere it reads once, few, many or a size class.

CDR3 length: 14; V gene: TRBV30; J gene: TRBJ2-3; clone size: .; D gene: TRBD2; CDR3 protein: CAWSSGDITDTQYF; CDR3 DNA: TGTGCCTGGAGTAGCGGGGATATCACAGATACGCAGTATTTT
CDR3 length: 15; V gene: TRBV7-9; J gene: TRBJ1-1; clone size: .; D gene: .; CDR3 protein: CASSLEQGWNTEAFF; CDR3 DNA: TGTGCCAGCAGCTTAGAACAGGGATGGAACACTGAAGCTTTCTTT
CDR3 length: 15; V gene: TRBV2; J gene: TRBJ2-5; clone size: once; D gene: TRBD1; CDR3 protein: CASSRDRGPQETQYF; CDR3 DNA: TGTGCCAGCTCCCGGGACAGGGGGCCCCAAGAGACCCAGTACTTC
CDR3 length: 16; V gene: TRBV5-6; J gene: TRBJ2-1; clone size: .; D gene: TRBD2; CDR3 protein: CASSLERLARTNEQFF; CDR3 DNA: TGTGCCAGCAGCTTGGAGCGACTAGCGAGGACCAATGAGCAGTTCTTC
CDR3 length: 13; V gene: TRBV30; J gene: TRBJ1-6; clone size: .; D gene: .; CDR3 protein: CAWTQGNNSPLHF; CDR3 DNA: TGTGCCTGGACCCAGGGGAATAATTCACCCCTCCACTTT
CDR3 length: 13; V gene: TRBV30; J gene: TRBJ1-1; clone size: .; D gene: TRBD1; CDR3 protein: CAGTGVRGSEAFF; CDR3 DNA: TGTGCCGGAACAGGGGTTCGAGGGTCTGAAGCTTTCTTT
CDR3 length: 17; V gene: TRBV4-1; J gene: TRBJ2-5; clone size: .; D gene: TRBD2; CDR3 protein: CASSTRASGGARETQYF; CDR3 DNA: TGCGCCAGCAGCACAAGGGCTAGCGGGGGGGCCCGAGAGACCCAGTACTTC
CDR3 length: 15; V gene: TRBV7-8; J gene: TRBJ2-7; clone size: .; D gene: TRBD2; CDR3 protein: CASRTTGLAGVEQYF; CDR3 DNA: TGTGCCAGCAGGACGACGGGACTAGCGGGAGTAGAGCAGTACTTC
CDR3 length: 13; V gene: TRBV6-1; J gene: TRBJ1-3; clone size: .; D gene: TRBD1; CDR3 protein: CASSEDRVDTIYF; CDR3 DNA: TGTGCCAGCAGTGAGGACAGGGTGGACACCATATATTTT
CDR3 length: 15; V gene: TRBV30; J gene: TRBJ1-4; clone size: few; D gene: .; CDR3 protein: CAWSVGGKYNEKLFF; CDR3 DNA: TGTGCCTGGAGTGTGGGGGGAAAATATAATGAAAAACTGTTTTTT
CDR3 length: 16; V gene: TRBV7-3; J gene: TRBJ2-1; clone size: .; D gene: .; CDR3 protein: CASSLTTGTGTGEQFF; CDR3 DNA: TGTGCCAGCAGCTTAACTACGGGGACTGGGACGGGTGAGCAGTTCTTC
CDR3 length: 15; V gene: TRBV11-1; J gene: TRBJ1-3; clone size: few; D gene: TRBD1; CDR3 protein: CASSVTGTSGNTIYF; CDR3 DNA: TGTGCCAGCAGCGTGACAGGGACGTCTGGAAACACCATATATTTT
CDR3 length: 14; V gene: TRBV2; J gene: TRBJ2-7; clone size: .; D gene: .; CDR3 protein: CASSEAPLANEQYF; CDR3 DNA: TGTGCCAGCAGTGAGGCTCCCCTCGCCAACGAGCAGTACTTC
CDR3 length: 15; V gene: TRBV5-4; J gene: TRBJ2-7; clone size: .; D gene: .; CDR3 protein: CASSATTGPFYEQYF; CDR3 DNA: TGTGCCAGCAGCGCCACGACAGGCCCGTTCTACGAGCAGTACTTC
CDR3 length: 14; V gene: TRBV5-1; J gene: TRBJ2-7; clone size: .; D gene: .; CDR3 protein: CASSLAGGAYEQYF; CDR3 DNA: TGCGCCAGCAGCTTGGCCGGCGGGGCCTACGAGCAGTACTTC
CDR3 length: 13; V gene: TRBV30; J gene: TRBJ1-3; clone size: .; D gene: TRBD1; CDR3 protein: CAWSLNNRGPIYF; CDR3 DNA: TGTGCCTGGAGTTTAAACAACAGGGGGCCTATCTATTTT
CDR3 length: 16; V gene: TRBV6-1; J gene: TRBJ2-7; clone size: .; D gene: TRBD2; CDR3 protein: CASSETPSGIIYEQYF; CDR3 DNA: TGTGCCAGCAGTGAAACCCCTAGCGGGATAATTTACGAGCAGTACTTC
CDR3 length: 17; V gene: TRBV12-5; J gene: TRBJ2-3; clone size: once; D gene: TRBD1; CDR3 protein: CASGIGQGGIYTDTQYF; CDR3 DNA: TGTGCTAGTGGTATCGGACAGGGGGGGATTTACACAGATACGCAGTATTTT
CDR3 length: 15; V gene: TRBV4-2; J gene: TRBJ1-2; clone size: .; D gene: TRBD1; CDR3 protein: CASSQGDREGFGYTF; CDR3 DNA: TGTGCCAGCAGCCAAGGGGACAGGGAAGGATTTGGCTACACCTTC
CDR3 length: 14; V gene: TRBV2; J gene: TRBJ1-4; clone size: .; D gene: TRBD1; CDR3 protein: CASRTTGAGEKLFF; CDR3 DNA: TGTGCCAGCAGAACGACAGGGGCCGGTGAAAAACTGTTTTTT
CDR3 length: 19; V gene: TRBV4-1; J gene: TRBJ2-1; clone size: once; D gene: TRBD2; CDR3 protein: CASSQAGTSGSLSYNEQFF; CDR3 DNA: TGCGCCAGCAGCCAGGCCGGGACTAGCGGGAGTCTTTCCTACAATGAGCAGTTCTTC
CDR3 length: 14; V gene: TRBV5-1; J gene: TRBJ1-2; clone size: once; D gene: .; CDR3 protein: CASSLGDRSKDDTF; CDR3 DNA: TGCGCCAGCAGCTTGGGCGACAGGTCTAAGGATGACACCTTC
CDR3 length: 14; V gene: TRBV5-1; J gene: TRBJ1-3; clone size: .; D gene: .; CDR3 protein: CASSDNTISNTIYF; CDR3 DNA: TGCGCCAGCAGCGATAACACAATCTCCAACACCATATATTTT
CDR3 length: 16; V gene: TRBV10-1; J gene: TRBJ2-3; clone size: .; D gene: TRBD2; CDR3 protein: CASSRTSGKEADTQYF; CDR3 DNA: TGCGCCAGCAGTCGGACTAGCGGGAAGGAGGCGGATACGCAGTATTTT
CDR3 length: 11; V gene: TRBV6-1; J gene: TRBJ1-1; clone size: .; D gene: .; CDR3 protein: CASSSRDGAFF; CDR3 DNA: TGTGCCAGCAGTAGCCGAGATGGAGCTTTCTTT
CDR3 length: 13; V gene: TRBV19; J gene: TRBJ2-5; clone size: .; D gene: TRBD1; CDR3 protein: CASRDRDRETQYF; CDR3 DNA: TGTGCCAGCCGGGACAGGGATCGGGAGACCCAGTACTTC
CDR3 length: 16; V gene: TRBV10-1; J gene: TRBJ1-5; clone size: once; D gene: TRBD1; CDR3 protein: CASSEPRQGGNQPQHF; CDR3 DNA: TGCGCCAGCAGCGAACCTAGACAGGGAGGCAATCAGCCCCAGCATTTT
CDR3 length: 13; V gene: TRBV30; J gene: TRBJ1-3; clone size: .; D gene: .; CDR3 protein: CAWSSGSGNTIYF; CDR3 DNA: TGTGCCTGGAGTTCAGGGTCTGGAAACACCATATATTTT
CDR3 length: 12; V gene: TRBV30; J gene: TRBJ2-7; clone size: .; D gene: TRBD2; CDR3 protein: CAWRGLADEQYF; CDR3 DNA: TGTGCCTGGAGGGGACTAGCGGACGAGCAGTACTTC
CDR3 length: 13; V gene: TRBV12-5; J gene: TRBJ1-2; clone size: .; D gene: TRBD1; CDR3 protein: CASGLGTGVGYTF; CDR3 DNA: TGTGCTAGTGGTTTGGGGACAGGGGTTGGCTACACCTTC
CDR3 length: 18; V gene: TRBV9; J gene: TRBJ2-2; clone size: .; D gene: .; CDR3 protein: CASSVHTPQGGNTGELFF; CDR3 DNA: TGTGCCAGCAGCGTGCATACGCCACAGGGCGGGAACACCGGGGAGCTGTTTTTT
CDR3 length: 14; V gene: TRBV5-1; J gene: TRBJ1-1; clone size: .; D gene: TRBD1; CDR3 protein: CASSGPGQRTEAFF; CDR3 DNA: TGCGCCAGCAGCGGACCGGGACAGAGGACTGAAGCTTTCTTT
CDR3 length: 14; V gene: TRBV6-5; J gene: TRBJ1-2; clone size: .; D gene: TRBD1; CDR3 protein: CASSEGQGRHGYTF; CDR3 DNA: TGTGCCAGCAGTGAGGGACAGGGGCGCCATGGCTACACCTTC
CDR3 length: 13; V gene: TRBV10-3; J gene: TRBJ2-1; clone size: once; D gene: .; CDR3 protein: CAISESRDNEQFF; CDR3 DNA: TGTGCCATCAGTGAGTCCCGGGACAATGAGCAGTTCTTC
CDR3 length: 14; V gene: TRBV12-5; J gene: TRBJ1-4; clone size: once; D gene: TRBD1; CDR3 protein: CASRQGATNEKLFF; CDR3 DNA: TGTGCTAGCAGACAGGGTGCCACTAATGAAAAACTGTTTTTT
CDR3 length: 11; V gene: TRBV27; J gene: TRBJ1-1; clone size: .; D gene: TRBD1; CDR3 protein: CASSGRGRAFF; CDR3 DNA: TGTGCCAGCAGTGGAAGGGGGCGGGCTTTCTTT
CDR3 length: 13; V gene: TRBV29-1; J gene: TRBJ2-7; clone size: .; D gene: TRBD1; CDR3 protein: CSVGGTGNYEQYF; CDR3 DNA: TGCAGCGTTGGGGGGACAGGCAACTACGAGCAGTACTTC
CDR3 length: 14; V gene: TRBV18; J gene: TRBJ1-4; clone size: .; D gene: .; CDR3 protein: CASTHRSQREKLFF; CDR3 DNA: TGTGCCAGCACCCACAGGTCTCAAAGGGAAAAACTGTTTTTT
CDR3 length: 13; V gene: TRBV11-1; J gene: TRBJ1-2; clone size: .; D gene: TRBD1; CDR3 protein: CASSPGTGFGYTF; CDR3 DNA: TGTGCCAGCAGCCCCGGGACAGGGTTTGGCTACACCTTC
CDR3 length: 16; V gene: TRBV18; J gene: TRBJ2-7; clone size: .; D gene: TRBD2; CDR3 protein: CASSPRRLAGGYEQYF; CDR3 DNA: TGTGCCAGCTCACCACGACGACTAGCGGGGGGATACGAGCAGTACTTC
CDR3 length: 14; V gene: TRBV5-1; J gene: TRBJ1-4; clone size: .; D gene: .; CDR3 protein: CASSPLQPDEKLFF; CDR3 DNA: TGCGCCAGCAGCCCACTTCAACCGGATGAAAAACTGTTTTTT
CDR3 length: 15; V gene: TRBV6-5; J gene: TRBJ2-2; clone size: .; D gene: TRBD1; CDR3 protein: CASSYNRGSTGELFF; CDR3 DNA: TGTGCCAGCAGTTACAACAGGGGAAGCACCGGGGAGCTGTTTTTT
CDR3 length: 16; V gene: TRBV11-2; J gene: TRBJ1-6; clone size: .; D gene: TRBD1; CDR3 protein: CASSHKQGLGNSPLHF; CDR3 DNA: TGTGCCAGCAGCCACAAACAGGGGTTAGGTAATTCACCCCTCCACTTT
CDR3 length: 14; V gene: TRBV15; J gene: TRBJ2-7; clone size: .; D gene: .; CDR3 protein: CATAGRGRAGEQYF; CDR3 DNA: TGTGCCACCGCGGGGAGGGGGAGGGCCGGCGAGCAGTACTTC
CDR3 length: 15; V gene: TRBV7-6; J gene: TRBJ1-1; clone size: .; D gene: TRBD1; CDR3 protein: CASSSGQGFNTEAFF; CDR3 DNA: TGTGCCAGCAGCTCGGGACAGGGATTCAACACTGAAGCTTTCTTT
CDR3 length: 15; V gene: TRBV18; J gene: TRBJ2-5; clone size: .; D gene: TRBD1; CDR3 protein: CASSLGQGNRETQYF; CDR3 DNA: TGTGCCAGCTCACTAGGACAGGGCAATCGGGAGACCCAGTACTTC
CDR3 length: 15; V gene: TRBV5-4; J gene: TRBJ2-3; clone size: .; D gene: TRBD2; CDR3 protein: CASRLAGGRADTQYF; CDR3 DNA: TGTGCCAGCAGATTAGCGGGAGGTCGAGCAGATACGCAGTATTTT
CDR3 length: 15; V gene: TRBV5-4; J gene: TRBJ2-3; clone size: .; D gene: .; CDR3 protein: CASSLGSALSDTQYF; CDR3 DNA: TGTGCCAGCAGCTTGGGCAGCGCGCTCTCAGATACGCAGTATTTT
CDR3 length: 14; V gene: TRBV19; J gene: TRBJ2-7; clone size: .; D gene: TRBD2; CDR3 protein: CASSILAGPYEQYF; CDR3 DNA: TGTGCCAGTAGTATACTAGCGGGACCCTACGAGCAGTACTTC
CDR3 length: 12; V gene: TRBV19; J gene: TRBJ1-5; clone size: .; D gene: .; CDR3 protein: CASQQGDQPQHF; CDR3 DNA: TGTGCCAGTCAGCAGGGCGATCAGCCCCAGCATTTT